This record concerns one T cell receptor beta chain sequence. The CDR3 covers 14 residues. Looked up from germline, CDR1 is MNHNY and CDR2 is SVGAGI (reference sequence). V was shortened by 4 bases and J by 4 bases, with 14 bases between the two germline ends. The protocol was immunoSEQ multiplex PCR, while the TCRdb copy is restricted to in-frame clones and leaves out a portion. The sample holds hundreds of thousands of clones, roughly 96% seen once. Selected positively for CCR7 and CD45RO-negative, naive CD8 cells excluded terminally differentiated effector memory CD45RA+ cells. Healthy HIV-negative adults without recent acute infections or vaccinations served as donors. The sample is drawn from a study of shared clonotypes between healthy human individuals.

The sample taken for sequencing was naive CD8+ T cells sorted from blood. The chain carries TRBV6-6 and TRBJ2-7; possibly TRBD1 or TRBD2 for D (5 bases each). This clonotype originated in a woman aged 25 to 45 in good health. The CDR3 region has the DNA TGTGCCAGCAGTTCGGGACCGAGCGTTTACGAGCAGTACTTC. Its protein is CASSSGPSVYEQYF.